This T cell receptor (beta chain) was sequenced in a study of blood T cell repertoires in COVID-19. Recovery among Cohort 3 donors was established by two negative PCRs, clearance, or symptom resolution. The CDR3 consists of 16 residues. Germline V gene data show CDR1 as SGHTA and CDR2 as FQGNSA. Deletions cut 1 base from V and 5 bases from J, with 17 bases between. Repertoires were generated with immunoSEQ multiplex PCR, while TCRdb's copy carries only in-frame clones and drops some. The table records 150,000 to 200,000 clones, 88% of them present only once. The TCR comes from a woman between 18 and 29 years old who had recovered from COVID-19. The source material was PBMCs or T cells enriched from blood (not recorded which). V usage is TRBV7-2 and J usage is TRBJ2-5; a weak D match, TRBD2 (6 bases). The CDR3 nucleotides are TGTGCCAGCAGCTTAGGCGGGGCCGAGGGGTACGAGACCCAGTACTTC. This codes for CASSLGGAEGYETQYF.